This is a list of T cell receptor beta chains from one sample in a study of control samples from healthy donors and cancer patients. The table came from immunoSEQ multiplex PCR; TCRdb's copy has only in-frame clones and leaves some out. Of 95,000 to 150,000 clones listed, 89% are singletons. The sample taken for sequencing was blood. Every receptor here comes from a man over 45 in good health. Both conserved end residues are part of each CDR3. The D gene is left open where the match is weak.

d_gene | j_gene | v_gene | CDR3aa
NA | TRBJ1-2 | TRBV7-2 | CASSLEGQGGGYTF
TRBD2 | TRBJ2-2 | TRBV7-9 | CASSPLSGGNTGELFF
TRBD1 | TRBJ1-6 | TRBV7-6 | CASSPVAGQGNSPLHF
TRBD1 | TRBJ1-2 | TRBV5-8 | CASSLEGGGLLYGYTF
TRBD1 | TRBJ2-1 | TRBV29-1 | CSARGQGYNEQFF
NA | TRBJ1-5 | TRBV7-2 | CASSYGLGNQPQHF
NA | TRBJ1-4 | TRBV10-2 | CASSEVGERANEKLFF
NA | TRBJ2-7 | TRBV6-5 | CASSTGTGAYEQYF
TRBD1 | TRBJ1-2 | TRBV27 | CASSLTTGNGYTF
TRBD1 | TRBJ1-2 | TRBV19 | CASSLTGDYGYTF
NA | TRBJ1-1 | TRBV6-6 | CASISGSEAFF
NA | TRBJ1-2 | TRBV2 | CASSEESDYGYTF
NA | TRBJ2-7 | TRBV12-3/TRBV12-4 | CASSMTREQYF
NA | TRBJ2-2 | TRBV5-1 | CASSLNSNTGELFF
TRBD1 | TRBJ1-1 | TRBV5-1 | CASSSTGQAFEAFF
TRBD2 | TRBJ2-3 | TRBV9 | CASSPSGGGTDTQYF
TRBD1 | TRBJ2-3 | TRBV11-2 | CASSKGQASTDTQYF
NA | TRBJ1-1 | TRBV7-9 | CASSLTQKGSEAFF
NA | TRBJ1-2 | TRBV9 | CASSPNPQDSGPFGYTF
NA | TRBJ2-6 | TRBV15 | CATSRQGTTGANVLTF
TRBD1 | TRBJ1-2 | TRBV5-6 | CASSPPQGGNYGYTF
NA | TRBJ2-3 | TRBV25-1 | CASSEPGKVDTQYF
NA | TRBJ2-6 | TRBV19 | CASSIIGLGANVLTF
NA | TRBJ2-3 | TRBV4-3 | CASSQGRASTDTQYF
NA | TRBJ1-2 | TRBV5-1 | CASSLTRDYGYTF
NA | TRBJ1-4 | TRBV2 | CASSGVSNEKLFF
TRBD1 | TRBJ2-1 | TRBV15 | CATSSPTGTGRYNEQFF
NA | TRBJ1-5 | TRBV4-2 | CAGSQDPGVYQPQHF
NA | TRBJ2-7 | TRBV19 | CASSPPWTSPSSYEQYF
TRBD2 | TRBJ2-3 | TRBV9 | CASSNSGGATDTQYF
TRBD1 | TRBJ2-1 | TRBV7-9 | CASSLSGDRGREQFF
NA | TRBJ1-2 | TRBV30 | CACYPGGLGYTF